This TCR beta chain was sequenced in a study of metastatic and nonmetastatic thyroid tumors. Study background: From malignant and benign thyroid patients, repertoires in blood and in tumor or nodule tissue were compared.

Original analysis: The study's classifier, a distant-metastasis tool for papillary thyroid cancer, was built using CDR3 differences across clinicopathological groups. Through MiXCR, TCRdb re-clonotyped the PCR reads. In this record, the V and J calls reflect TCRdb's handling and not the investigators' own analysis. The sample consists of about 27,000 clones, approximately 16% of them appearing once. Patients underwent thyroid surgery, and none had received any treatment before it. V was clipped by 1 base and J by 13 bases; unmatched bases: 8. Germline V CDR1 and CDR2: MGHRA, YSYEKL. The CDR3 runs 14 residues. There are many counts of this clone. A read error may be the cause here, since a much bigger clone is one base away.

The origin of this receptor is a male donor with papillary thyroid cancer or a benign thyroid nodule (not recorded which). Some clones in this sample may be carry-over from other donors' samples. The sample comprised blood. This chain links TRBV4-1 with TRBJ2-7; TRBD1 agrees at 12 bases. The CDR3 is CASSQAGRDRGLYF. For the CDR3, the DNA is TGCGCCAGCAGCCAAGCCGGCCGGGACAGGGGGCTTTACTTC.